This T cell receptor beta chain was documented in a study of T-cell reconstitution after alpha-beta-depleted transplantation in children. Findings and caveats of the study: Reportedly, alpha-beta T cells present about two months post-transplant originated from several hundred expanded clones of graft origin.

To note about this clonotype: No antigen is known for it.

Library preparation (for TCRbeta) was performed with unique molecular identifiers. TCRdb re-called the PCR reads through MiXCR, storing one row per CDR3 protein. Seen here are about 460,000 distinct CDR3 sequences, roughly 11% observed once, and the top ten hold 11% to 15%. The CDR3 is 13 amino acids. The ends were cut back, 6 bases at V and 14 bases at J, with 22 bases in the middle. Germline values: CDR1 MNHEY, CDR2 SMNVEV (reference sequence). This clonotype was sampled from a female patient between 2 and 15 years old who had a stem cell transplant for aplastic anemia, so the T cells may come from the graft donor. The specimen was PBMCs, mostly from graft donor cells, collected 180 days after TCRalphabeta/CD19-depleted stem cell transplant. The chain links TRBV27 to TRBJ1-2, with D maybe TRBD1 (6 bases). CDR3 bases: TGTGCCAGCAGGCCTGGGGGGCGACAGGCCCGGACCTTC. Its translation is CASRPGGRQARTF.